The 4 T cell receptor beta chains presented below share a single source sample, sequenced in a study of T cell responses to AZD1222 COVID-19 vaccine (dated by TCRdb to about 2021). The time point label corresponds to: about 28 days (+/-7) after the second vaccine dose. The treatment or condition label corresponds to: meningococcal conjugate vaccine given as trial control. The protocol used for the library was the immunoSEQ multiplex PCR assay. Not all clones reach the TCRdb copy of this immuneACCESS table, which keeps in-frame sequences only. Checked studies attribute under half of the gap to unresolved V genes and leave the rest unexplained. This sample is represented by about 170,000 clones; 85% to 90% of them were singletons. About 4.1% of the sample is taken by the ten largest. The sample was peripheral blood, taken 28 days after the second dose of the MenACWY control vaccine. These receptors were obtained from an adult who received the MenACWY meningococcal vaccine as a control.

The rearrangement links TRBV7-9 to TRBJ2-5; no definite D call. V was cut by 5 bases and J by 2 bases, with 15 bases left in between. The CDR3 consists of 15 residues. Germline V lookup: CDR1 SEHNR, CDR2 FQNEAQ (reference sequence). CDR3 in amino acids: CASSEPLGYQETQYF. DNA of the CDR3: TGTGCCAGCAGCGAACCGTTAGGGTATCAAGAGACCCAGTACTTC.

The chain joins TRBV6-5 to TRBJ1-1; TRBD1 might be the D (5 bases). Trimming took 0 bases from V and 2 from J, leaving 10 bases between them. Germline V CDR1 and CDR2: MNHEY, SVGAGI. CDR3 size: 15 residues. The CDR3 sequence is CASSYSGGGNTEAFF. The CDR3 DNA is TGTGCCAGCAGTTACTCGGGGGGGGGTAACACTGAAGCTTTCTTT.

J is TRBJ2-3 and V is TRBV28; TRBD1 matches 7 bases. The junction had 8 bases not matched to a gene; V was cut back by 6 bases and J by 5 bases. The V gene's germline CDR1 is MDHEN and CDR2 SYDVKM. The CDR3 length is 14 residues. The CDR3 reads CASSPDRVGDTQYF. The DNA of the CDR3 is TGTGCCAGCAGCCCAGACAGGGTGGGAGATACGCAGTATTTT.

The CDR3 coding sequence is TGCAGTGCTCGGACTAGTTATGAGCAGTTCTTC. This sequence encodes CSARTSYEQFF. This chain joins TRBV20-1 and TRBJ2-1; 7 positions agree with TRBD2. Trimming at V came to 5 bases and at J to 8 bases, leaving 3 bases not matched to a gene. Germline lookup yields CDR1 DFQATT and CDR2 SNEGSKA (reference sequence). The CDR3 extends over 11 amino acids.